This T cell receptor beta chain is drawn from a study of metastatic and nonmetastatic thyroid tumors. For the study at large: Repertoires of blood and of tissue (tumor or nodule) from malignant and benign thyroid patients were compared.

Study results and caveats: Relative to benign nodules, malignant thyroid tumors were reportedly characterized by significantly elevated TCR beta diversity in blood and tumor.

Thyroid surgery was preceded by no treatment in any patient. This clone was recorded at least ten times. Its antigen remains unknown. V gave up 2 bases and J gave up 5 bases, with 15 bases separating them. Germline V gene data show CDR1 as MNHEY and CDR2 as SMNVEV (reference sequence). This CDR3 has 15 residues. Authors' processing steps: It was from CDR3 differences across clinicopathological groups that a distant-metastasis classifier for papillary thyroid cancer was built. TCRdb called clones again from the PCR reads with MiXCR. The V and J calls were not made by the authors but by TCRdb's processing. The sample lists tens of thousands of clones, more than 20% occurring once.

The clonotype originates from a female donor with papillary thyroid cancer or a benign thyroid nodule (not recorded which). Some clones in this sample may be carry-over from other donors' samples. The chain carries TRBV27 and TRBJ2-5; D may be TRBD2 (5 bases). What was sequenced was blood. In DNA form, the CDR3 reads TGTGCCAGCAGTTTAAGGAATACTTGGAGGGAGACCCAGTACTTC. Protein product: CASSLRNTWRETQYF.